This T cell receptor beta chain stems from a study of cytomegalovirus exposure and HLA in healthy donors. Whole-study context: Among the 300 to 500 donors who were genotyped, approximately 84% fell in the genetic ancestry cluster that is associated with self-reported Caucasian donors.

The PCR employed 60 Vbeta primers together with 13 Jbeta primers. Generated by immunoSEQ multiplex PCR, the TCRdb table keeps only in-frame clones and is missing some. This sample carries 140,000 to 150,000 clones, 65% to 85% of them seen once, and the ten largest clones take around 7%. General study findings and limits: TCR beta sequences numbering 15,000 to 20,000 were associated with HLA alleles at 0.05 false discovery rate in a later analysis.

As regards this clone: The antigen is not known.

The CDR3 is 15 amino acids. V lost 4 bases, J lost 5 bases, and 14 bases lay in between. CDR1 and CDR2 from the germline V gene are MDHEN and SYDVKM. The receptor comes from a man aged 30 to 39 in good health and CMV-seronegative. J is TRBJ1-4 and V is TRBV28; a weak D match, TRBD1 (6 bases). Source material: PBMCs. The DNA for the CDR3 is TGTGCCAGCAGTTCGCATGATGGACAGAATGAAAAACTGTTTTTT. It translates to CASSSHDGQNEKLFF.